This section outlines one T cell receptor beta chain sequence together with its context. There are 16 residues in the CDR3. V shed 3 bases and J 4 bases; nucleotides not matched to a gene: 6. The V gene's germline CDR1 is SGHNT and CDR2 YYREEE (reference sequence). Samples underwent the assay at deep level. Sequencing used immunoSEQ multiplex PCR; TCRdb keeps in-frame clones, though not all of them. The sample includes approximately 940,000 clones, over 60% seen only once; the top ten take approximately 1.5%. This sample was taken from a study of shared clonotypes between healthy human individuals. Into CD45RA+ naive and CD45RA-negative memory subsets, the CD4+ cells were split.

The gene calls are TRBV5-4 and TRBJ2-3; TRBD1 matches at 12 bases. This TCR was sampled from a man younger than 35 in good health. Sequenced material: memory CD4+ T cells sorted from blood. Indicated subset: CD45RA-negative fraction. This chain's CDR3 is CASSSRDRGQSDTQYF. The CDR3, as DNA: TGTGCCAGCAGCTCCCGGGACAGGGGGCAATCAGATACGCAGTATTTT.